These 8 T cell receptor beta chains were all obtained from the same sample, sequenced in a study of blood T cell repertoires in COVID-19. The method was immunoSEQ multiplex PCR; TCRdb's version includes in-frame clones alone and lacks a portion of them. The sample includes about 290,000 clones, 75% to 90% of them seen just once. Sequencing input: peripheral blood. Receptors were obtained from a woman aged 30 to 39 with active or convalescent COVID-19.

This CDR3 reads CASSSRGSGNTIYF. CDR3 DNA: TGTGCCAGCAGCTCCCGGGGTTCTGGAAACACCATATATTTT. The chain couples TRBV7-8 to TRBJ1-3; no definite D call. The CDR3 loop spans 14 amino acids. CDR1 is SGHVS, CDR2 FQNEAQ, per germline. V lost 4 bases and J 1 base, leaving 8 bases between the germline ends. Full variable domain (outside the CDR3, taken from reference TRBV7-8 and TRBJ1-3): GAGVSQSPRYKVAKRGQDVALRCDPISGHVSLFWYQQALGQGPEFLTYFQNEAQLDKSGLPSDRFFAERPEGSVSTLKIQRTQQEDSAVYLCASSSRGSGNTIYFGEGSWLTVV.

This chain links TRBV7-3 with TRBJ1-1, with 10 bases fitting TRBD1. Per germline, CDR1 SGHTA and CDR2 FQGTGA. The CDR3 spans 15 residues. V shed 5 bases, J shed 3 bases, and the junction held 6 bases outside the gene matches. This CDR3 reads CASSLTGGRYTEAFF. DNA of the CDR3: TGTGCCAGCAGCCTGACAGGGGGCCGTTACACTGAAGCTTTCTTT.

Worth noting for this clone: This same CDR3 is encoded by further DNA sequences in the sample. The rearrangement links TRBV19 to TRBJ1-1; no clear D gene. The CDR3 spans 15 residues. V gave up 3 bases and J gave up 1 base, with 12 bases separating them. The germline V gene has CDR1 LNHDA and CDR2 SQIVND (reference sequence). CDR3 residues: CASSIVAAENTEAFF. In nucleotides, the CDR3 is TGTGCCAGTAGTATCGTCGCGGCTGAGAACACTGAAGCTTTCTTT.

This clone was observed a single time. This rearrangement joins TRBV19 to TRBJ1-6; D remains unclear. In germline, CDR1 is LNHDA, CDR2 SQIVND (reference sequence). Trimming took 0 bases from V and 6 from J, leaving 9 bases between them. The CDR3 has 15 amino acids. In DNA form, the CDR3 reads TGTGCCAGTAGTATAGATTGGCTTACTAATTCACCCCTCCACTTT. Its translation is CASSIDWLTNSPLHF.

The chain carries TRBV6-1 and TRBJ2-1; no clear D. CDR1 and CDR2 from the germline V gene are MNHNS and SASEGT. The V gene lost 1 base and the J gene lost 5 bases, with 6 bases spanning the gap. This CDR3 region has 13 residues. The CDR3 DNA is TGTGCCAGCAGTGAAGTAAGAGACAATGAGCAGTTCTTC. Translation: CASSEVRDNEQFF.

The chain recombines TRBV19 with TRBJ1-4, with a possible D match to TRBD1 (6 bases). The CDR3 spans 16 residues. Germline V gene sequence: CDR1 LNHDA, CDR2 SQIVND (reference sequence). Trimming took 7 bases from V and 0 from J, leaving 15 bases between them. This CDR3 reads CASNAARGATNEKLFF. The CDR3 DNA sequence: TGTGCCAGTAATGCCGCCAGGGGTGCAACTAATGAAAAACTGTTTTTT.

This clone was detected a few times. V is TRBV19 and J is TRBJ1-2; no reliable D call. The CDR3 extends over 14 amino acids. CDR1 is LNHDA and CDR2 is SQIVND in the germline V gene (reference sequence). Trimming pared 3 bases from V and 2 bases from J, leaving 10 bases between. The CDR3 region has the DNA TGTGCCAGTAGTATTGGGCAGAACAACTATGGCTACACCTTC. It translates to CASSIGQNNYGYTF.

V and J are TRBV24-1 and TRBJ1-2, with 7 nucleotides matching TRBD1. The germline V gene encodes CDR1 KGHDR and CDR2 SFDVKD. This CDR3 has 12 amino acids. V shed 7 bases, J shed 3 bases, and the junction held 1 base outside the gene matches. CDR3: CATRGQDYGYTF. The CDR3 coding sequence is TGTGCCACCAGAGGACAGGACTATGGCTACACCTTC.